The subject of this entry is one T cell receptor (beta chain). These data come from a study of blood T cell repertoires in COVID-19. The overall study: Acute and convalescent COVID-19 samples came from the United States, Italy and Spain. From T cells, B-cell-depleted T cells, or PBMCs came the material, which was cDNA or gDNA.

Original analysis: How many nucleated cells were present was estimated from reference gene primer amplification. TCRdb's copy holds only in-frame clones and misses some; the assay was immunoSEQ multiplex PCR. That table gives V, J and clone size, and the DNA gave D and trimming. The sample comprises 95,000 to 150,000 clones, 78% of which are singletons, and 2.3% rests with the top ten. The CDR3 contains 17 residues. The junction had 4 bases not matched to a gene; V was cut back by 5 bases and J by 0 bases. Germline assignment: CDR1 SGHVS and CDR2 FQNEAQ. Material for sequencing was peripheral blood. This clonotype was obtained from a man between 65 and 85 years old with acute or convalescent COVID-19. This chain connects TRBV7-8 to TRBJ2-1, with 13 nucleotides matching TRBD2. The CDR3 DNA is TGTGCCAGCAGCAGACTAGCGGGGGGCCACTCCTACAATGAGCAGTTCTTC. Translated: CASSRLAGGHSYNEQFF.